This paragraph reports one TCR beta chain. Its antigen is still unknown. This entry comes from a study of immune cell composition in non-small cell lung cancer. Study-level information: Lung adenocarcinoma or squamous carcinoma made up most tumours. General study findings and limits: In adenocarcinoma, maximal tumour-associated clone frequency tracked TIL tumour reactivity. Approximately 79% of squamous and 30% to 35% of adenocarcinoma cases had tumour-associated clones >0.5%.

Clones were read by immunoSEQ multiplex PCR, and TCRdb kept only the in-frame ones, dropping some. The sample lists about 9,000 clones; less than 80% were seen once. The CDR3 is 15 amino acids. The V call is TRBV1, the J call TRBJ1-5; the table calls TRBD1, which could not be checked here. TRBV1 is marked as a pseudogene. The sequence derives from a human donor with non-small cell lung cancer. The specimen sequenced was lung tumor tissue. CDR3 DNA sequence: TGCACCAGCAGCCAAGAGGGACAGCCAAATCAGCCCCAGCATTTT. Its protein product is CTSSQEGQPNQPQHF.